The 27 T cell receptor beta chains presented below share a single source sample, sequenced in a study of regulatory T cells in long-lasting Graves disease. The authors built TCR beta libraries using iRepertoire HTBI primers and Arm-PCR of CDR3 regions. TCRdb passed the multiplex PCR reads through MiXCR, listing each CDR3 protein once. Here the sample spans about 540,000 distinct CDR3 sequences, approximately 13% being singletons. Sample time point: newly diagnosed GD, antithyroid drugs for less than 3 months. RNA extracted from PBMCs served as the sequencing template. The same sample was also used in a study of T cells in Graves' hyperthyroidism and ophthalmopathy.

The sample in question was peripheral blood mononuclear cells (PBMCs), obtained at new diagnosis, from a patient treated with antithyroid drugs. The receptors were sampled from a man younger than 40 with Graves disease.

At least ten counts were recorded for this clonotype. This sequence joins TRBV6-1 and TRBJ2-7; a weak D match, TRBD2 (6 bases). The CDR3 contains 15 residues. The germline gives CDR1 MNHNS, CDR2 SASEGT. Trimming removed 7 bases at V and 8 bases at J, with 24 bases between. CDR3 loop: CASNFSAGRSTKQYF. CDR3 nucleotides: TGTGCCAGCAACTTCTCGGCGGGACGAAGTACGAAGCAGTACTTC.

This clonotype was observed many times. The V and J genes are TRBV12-3 or TRBV12-4 and TRBJ1-5, with 9 nucleotides matching TRBD1. V lost 6 bases, J lost 4 bases, and 13 bases stayed unmatched. This CDR3 is built from 17 residues. The CDR3 loop reads CASRSTGGAGWNQPQHF. In DNA, the CDR3 is TGTGCCAGCAGGTCCACAGGGGGCGCAGGATGGAATCAGCCCCAGCATTTT.

This clonotype was picked up a small number of times. The chain recombines TRBV10-3 with TRBJ1-2; D ambiguous. Germline V lookup: CDR1 ENHRY, CDR2 SYGVKD. This CDR3 spans 16 amino acids. Trimming took 2 bases from V and 0 from J, leaving 13 bases between them. The CDR3 spells CAISETRLTSNYGYTF. The CDR3 DNA reads as TGTGCCATCAGTGAGACTAGGTTAACCTCTAACTATGGCTACACCTTC.

The sample holds many counts of this clonotype. The gene calls are TRBV6-1 and TRBJ1-5; D remains unclear. The CDR3 is 18 amino acids. Between the trimmed V and J ends, which lost 4 bases and 1 base, there was a span of 20 bases. Germline CDR1 is MNHNS and CDR2 is SASEGT. The CDR3 spells CASSGEIRTPTSNQPQHF. In DNA, the CDR3 is TGTGCCAGCAGTGGGGAGATTAGGACCCCGACGAGCAATCAGCCCCAGCATTTT.

This sequence joins TRBV6-1 and TRBJ1-3; D is possibly TRBD1 (5 bases). Germline CDR1 MNHNS, CDR2 SASEGT. Trimming stripped 1 base from V and 4 bases from J, with 8 bases between. There are 14 residues in the CDR3. CDR3 in amino acids: CASSEGRAGNTIYF. The CDR3 nucleotides are TGTGCCAGCAGTGAAGGCAGGGCGGGAAACACCATATATTTT.

This clonotype was seen ten or more times. The J gene is TRBJ2-7, the V gene TRBV27; TRBD2 might be the D (5 bases). Trimming stripped 5 bases from V and 0 bases from J, with 14 bases between. The CDR3 has 15 amino acids. CDR1 is MNHEY, CDR2 SMNVEV, per germline (reference sequence). The CDR3 DNA follows: TGTGCCAGCAGTCCCGGACTTTCTGCCTCCTACGAGCAGTACTTC. Its protein is CASSPGLSASYEQYF.

This clonotype showed up many times. The rearrangement uses TRBV12-3 or TRBV12-4 and TRBJ2-5, with D unresolved. The CDR3 is 14 residues long. Trimming pared 6 bases from V and 1 base from J, leaving 12 bases between. Written as DNA, the CDR3 is TGTGCCAGCAGCCCTGTTGGCAGCCAAGAGACCCAGTACTTC. Translated: CASSPVGSQETQYF.

The chain joins TRBV7-3 to TRBJ2-7; TRBD2 matches at 9 bases. CDR1 is SGHTA, CDR2 FQGTGA, per germline. This CDR3 is 15 amino acids long. The V gene end was trimmed by 5 bases and the J gene end by 5 bases; junction bases not matched to a gene: 10. CDR3 coding DNA: TGTGCCAGCAGCCGGGGGCTAGCGGGATGGGACGAGCAGTACTTC. Translated, it gives CASSRGLAGWDEQYF.

This clonotype came up many times. The rearrangement uses TRBV12-3 or TRBV12-4 and TRBJ1-1; D gene uncertain. The CDR3 is made up of 14 amino acids. Trimming left V 5 bases short and J 3 bases short, with 13 bases between. CDR3 DNA sequence: TGTGCCAGCAGTCCGGACCCGAGGGACACTGAAGCTTTCTTT. This translates into CASSPDPRDTEAFF.

This clonotype has at least ten counts. The chain joins TRBV29-1 to TRBJ1-4, with D perhaps matching TRBD1 (5 bases). Per germline, CDR1 SQVTM and CDR2 ANQGSEA. This CDR3 comprises 10 residues. The DNA for the CDR3 is TGCAGGCCGGGGGGAGCTAAGACGTTTTTT. This sequence encodes CRPGGAKTFF. The full variable domain, its missing parts supplied by reference TRBV29-1 and TRBJ1-4, is SAVISQKPSRDICQRGTSLTIQCQVDSQVTMMFWYRQQPGQSLTLIATANQGSEATYESGFVIDKFPISRPNLTFSTLTVSNMSPEDSSIYLCRPGGAKTFFGSGTQLSVL.

This clonotype was counted many times. The rearrangement links TRBV6-1 to TRBJ2-5; TRBD1 aligns across 7 bases. CDR3 length: 14 amino acids. V trimming: 6 bases; J trimming: 0 bases; junction bases outside the gene matches: 4. Germline-derived CDR1 and CDR2 are MNHNS and SASEGT. This CDR3 reads CASRTGINQETQYF. CDR3 sequence (DNA): TGTGCCAGCAGGACAGGGATAAACCAAGAGACCCAGTACTTC.

This clonotype was seen ten or more times. The V gene is TRBV11-2, the J gene TRBJ2-7; D is undetermined. The CDR3 is made up of 14 amino acids. The germline V gene has CDR1 SGHAT and CDR2 FQNNGV. V lost 6 bases to trimming and J lost 0 bases, with 12 bases between them. This CDR3 is CASSAIRSSYEQYF. CDR3 in DNA: TGTGCCAGCAGTGCAATTAGGTCCTCCTACGAGCAGTACTTC.

This clonotype was observed a handful of times. This chain connects TRBV20-1 to TRBJ2-5, with 7 bases that match TRBD1. J lost 4 bases, V lost 6 bases, and 14 bases had no gene match. The length of the CDR3 is 15 residues. Per germline, CDR1 DFQATT and CDR2 SNEGSKA (reference sequence). CDR3 sequence (DNA): TGCAGTGCGACGACCCCGGACAGGCTGGGAGAGACCCAGTACTTC. It encodes CSATTPDRLGETQYF.

Notes on this clonotype: Just one base apart from a much larger clone, this may be a read error. The V and J genes are TRBV12-3 or TRBV12-4 and TRBJ2-1; no definite D call. The CDR3 is made up of 14 amino acids. CDR3 nucleotide sequence: TGTGCCACCAGTAACCGAAGGACGGGCGAACAGCAGTTCTTC. Its protein is CATSNRRTGEQQFF.

This clonotype was observed a few times. The chain joins TRBV27 to TRBJ1-6; 10 nucleotides agree with TRBD1. V shed 3 bases and J 9 bases; nucleotides not matched to a gene: 2. This CDR3 spans 14 amino acids. In germline, CDR1 is MNHEY, CDR2 SMNVEV (reference sequence). CDR3 in DNA: TGTGCCAGCAGTTTCAGGACAGGGGGTTCACCCCTCCACTTT. Translation gives CASSFRTGGSPLHF.

This clonotype was counted many times. The CDR3 loop is CASKTGLKNIQYF. As DNA, the CDR3 is TGTGCCAGCAAAACAGGGCTGAAAAACATTCAGTACTTC. The J gene is TRBJ2-4, the V gene TRBV13; tentative D call: TRBD1 (6 bases). CDR3 length: 13 residues. Trimming cost V 7 bases and J 4 bases, with 11 bases left between them. Per germline, CDR1 PRHDT and CDR2 FYEKMQ (reference sequence).

This clonotype was counted many times. The chain recombines TRBV7-9 with TRBJ1-1; 7 nucleotides line up with TRBD1. This CDR3 is built from 17 residues. V lost 5 bases to trimming and J lost 0 bases; unmatched junction nucleotides: 12. Germline CDR1 is SEHNR and CDR2 is FQNEAQ (reference sequence). CDR3 DNA: TGTGCCAGCAGCCAACCTTACAGGGGACCTTTGAACACTGAAGCTTTCTTT. Translating gives CASSQPYRGPLNTEAFF.

The table lists this clonotype with many counts. The genes are TRBV20-1 and TRBJ2-7, with D perhaps TRBD1 or TRBD2 (6 bases each). Germline V CDR1 and CDR2: DFQATT, SNEGSKA (reference sequence). The CDR3 is 15 residues long. Trimming pared 5 bases from V and 6 bases from J, leaving 23 bases between. The CDR3 spells CSAPGGWTEDSEQYF. The DNA for the CDR3 is TGCAGTGCTCCCGGGGGTTGGACAGAGGATTCCGAGCAGTACTTC.

This chain uses TRBV12-3 or TRBV12-4 with TRBJ2-4, with 10 bases matching TRBD1. J gave up 0 bases and V 5 bases, and 13 bases lay outside the gene matches. There are 19 residues in the CDR3. Written as DNA, the CDR3 is TGTGCCAGCAGTGCGCGGGACAGGGGATGGGAGATAGCCAAAAACATTCAGTACTTC. Translating it yields CASSARDRGWEIAKNIQYF.

In this sample, this clonotype turned up many times. J is TRBJ2-3 and V is TRBV20-1; maybe TRBD2 (6 bases). Trimming removed 3 bases at V and 0 bases at J, with 16 bases between. Germline values: CDR1 DFQATT, CDR2 SNEGSKA (reference sequence). This CDR3 contains 16 residues. CDR3 region: CSASSGTLPSTDTQYF. As DNA, the CDR3 is TGCAGTGCTAGTAGCGGAACCTTGCCCAGCACAGATACGCAGTATTTT.

This clonotype has ten or more counts. The CDR3 sequence is CASSLESGPSYEQYF. The CDR3 bases are TGTGCCAGCAGCTTAGAATCGGGACCTTCCTACGAGCAGTACTTC. The rearrangement joins TRBV7-9 to TRBJ2-7; D is tentatively TRBD1 or TRBD2 (5 bases each). There are 15 residues in the CDR3. Trimming took off 1 base at V and 1 base at J, with 11 bases between the two ends. Germline V gene data show CDR1 as SEHNR and CDR2 as FQNEAQ (reference sequence).

The sample holds many counts of this clonotype. This chain links TRBV19 with TRBJ1-5; 8 positions agree with TRBD1. Losses at the gene ends were 4 bases for V and 2 bases for J; bases not matched to a gene: 7. Germline values: CDR1 LNHDA, CDR2 SQIVND (reference sequence). This CDR3 contains 16 residues. The CDR3 spells CASSNQGARGNQPQHF. The CDR3 DNA sequence: TGTGCCAGTAGTAATCAGGGGGCGAGGGGCAATCAGCCCCAGCATTTT. The entire variable domain, with the rest obtained from reference TRBV19 and TRBJ1-5, is as follows: DGGITQSPKYLFRKEGQNVTLSCEQNLNHDAMYWYRQDPGQGLRLIYYSQIVNDFQKGDIAEGYSVSREKKESFPLTVTSAQKNPTAFYLCASSNQGARGNQPQHFGDGTRLSIL.

This clonotype appeared once. A much larger clone differs from this one at a single base, so this may be a read error. The CDR3 does not end in the conserved phenylalanine or tryptophan, so this is likely a read error. The chain combines TRBV6-2 or TRBV6-3 with TRBJ1-2, with D hard to call. The CDR3 loop spans 13 amino acids. With 5 bases removed from V and 9 bases from J, the gap between germline ends came to 16 bases. Per the germline V gene, CDR1 is MNHEY and CDR2 is SVGEGT. The CDR3 bases are TGTGCCAGCAGTGAAGGCCACGGCAGGAGCTACACCTCC. This codes for CASSEGHGRSYTS.

This clonotype was detected many times. The chain employs TRBV2 and TRBJ2-3, with TRBD1 identical over 8 bases. The CDR3 is 16 amino acids. The V gene end was trimmed by 7 bases and the J gene end by 0 bases; junction bases not matched to a gene: 9. Germline V gene data show CDR1 as SNHLY and CDR2 as FYNNEI. The CDR3 region has the DNA TGTGCCAGCAAACGAACCGGGACAGGTAGCACAGATACGCAGTATTTT. Protein sequence: CASKRTGTGSTDTQYF.

There are many counts of this clonotype. V gene TRBV7-2 combines with J gene TRBJ2-7, with 9 bases aligning to TRBD2. The CDR3 is made up of 15 amino acids. V shed 2 bases and J 0 bases; nucleotides not matched to a gene: 2. Germline V gene data show CDR1 as SGHTA and CDR2 as FQGNSA. CDR3 residues: CASSLTSGPSYEQYF. CDR3 coding DNA: TGTGCCAGCAGCTTAACTAGCGGGCCCTCCTACGAGCAGTACTTC.

This clonotype was seen ten or more times. The chain combines TRBV29-1 with TRBJ2-1; 8 nucleotides agree with TRBD2. This CDR3 has 18 residues. From germline, CDR1 is SQVTM and CDR2 ANQGSEA. V shed 1 base and J 3 bases; nucleotides not matched to a gene: 14. The CDR3 DNA follows: TGCAGCGTTGAAGGTGGAGGGATCCCGGGGGGGTACTACAATGAGCAGTTCTTC. It specifies CSVEGGGIPGGYYNEQFF.

This clonotype was recorded many times. The J gene is TRBJ2-1, the V gene TRBV12-3 or TRBV12-4; D may be TRBD2 (6 bases). The V end was cut by 6 bases, the J end by 3 bases, with 18 bases between. This CDR3 spans 16 amino acids. CDR3 nucleotides: TGTGCCAGCAGGACCTCACTAGCCCGTTACTACAATGAGCAGTTCTTC. Translated: CASRTSLARYYNEQFF.